The entry below describes one TCR beta chain. What it recognizes is unknown. Germline assignment: CDR1 SGHRS and CDR2 YFSETQ. Trimming pared 4 bases from V and 7 bases from J, leaving 14 bases between. The CDR3 is made up of 14 amino acids. The sample originates from a study of OX40 agonist ivuxolimab in advanced cancers. Whole-study context: Patients assigned to dose escalation were diagnosed with hepatocellular carcinoma, melanoma, renal cell or head and neck cancer. Study-level findings and limits: The study found that CD8+ T cells averaged more expanded clones than CD4+. The antigens recognized by the expanded peripheral T cells, that is their antigen specificity, were not determined. Partial responders at 0.1-3.0 mg/kg showed near-lowest clonal expansion.

The protocol was immunoSEQ multiplex PCR, while the TCRdb copy is restricted to in-frame clones and leaves out a portion. Counted here are 70,000 to 85,000 clones, 80% to 90% occurring once; the ten biggest clones make up under 2.5%. The chain has TRBV5-1 and TRBJ1-4, with D perhaps matching TRBD1 (5 bases). The receptor was isolated from an adult with an advanced solid tumor such as melanoma, head and neck, liver or kidney cancer. The sequencing used CD4+ or CD8+ T cells sorted from blood, collected in a trial of the OX40 agonist ivuxolimab. The CDR3 spells CASSLVPGREKLFF. Here the CDR3 DNA reads TGCGCCAGCAGCCTCGTCCCGGGACGTGAAAAACTGTTTTTT.